The 5 T cell receptor beta chains given below trace back to one sample, sequenced in a study of Ad26.COV2.S vaccination and SARS-CoV-2 variants. Sequencing used immunoSEQ multiplex PCR; TCRdb keeps in-frame clones, though not all of them. The sample shows 300,000 to 400,000 clones, around 87% of them seen only once. Indicated treatment: roughly 19 received Ad26.COV2.S at low or high dose, single or two shots; several received placebo; per-sample allocation not given. The investigators took samples on day 63 after the first vaccine or placebo injection. The sequencing here drew on peripheral blood, taken in a trial of Ad26.COV2.S vaccine versus placebo. Receptor source: a person between 18 and 65 years old who received the Ad26.COV2.S COVID-19 vaccine or a placebo.

The chain employs TRBV21-1 and TRBJ2-3; TRBD2 is taken as the D call from the table, unchecked against the DNA. TRBV21-1 is noted as a pseudogene. The CDR3 contains 18 residues. In DNA, the CDR3 is TGTGCCAGCAGCAACTTCCGACTAGCGGGGAAACACACAGATACGCAGTATTTT. Protein product: CASSNFRLAGKHTDTQYF.

This clone was counted only a few times. The V gene is TRBV3-1 (or the pseudogene TRBV3-2), the J gene TRBJ2-1, with TRBD2 identical over 8 bases. V trimming: 1 base; J trimming: 7 bases; junction bases outside the gene matches: 9. The germline CDR1 and CDR2 sequences are LGHDT and YNNKEL (reference sequence). This CDR3 comprises 16 residues. This chain's CDR3 is CASSQVLRGGANEQFF. In DNA form, the CDR3 reads TGTGCCAGCAGCCAAGTCCTTCGGGGGGGCGCAAATGAGCAGTTCTTC.

The chain uses TRBV10-3 and TRBJ2-1; 7 bases line up with TRBD1. The junction had 14 bases not matched to a gene; V was cut back by 6 bases and J by 6 bases. CDR3 length equals 16 residues. Germline CDR1 reads ENHRY; CDR2 reads SYGVKD. The CDR3 nucleotides read TGTGCCATCAGGGGGCTGGGGCCGGGACAGAGCAATGAGCAGTTCTTC. Protein sequence: CAIRGLGPGQSNEQFF.

The chain links TRBV6-5 to TRBJ2-7; 8 nucleotides agree with TRBD2. Germline V gene data show CDR1 as MNHEY and CDR2 as SVGAGI. Trimming removed 7 bases from V and 6 bases from J; junction bases left unmatched: 11. The CDR3 runs to 14 residues. This chain's CDR3 is CASTFRGGTGEQYF. The CDR3 DNA reads TGTGCCAGCACCTTTCGGGGGGGGACCGGCGAGCAGTACTTC.

This chain links TRBV29-1 with TRBJ1-1; D unclear. Germline V gives CDR1 SQVTM, CDR2 ANQGSEA. V was clipped by 6 bases and J by 5 bases, with 13 bases between them. The CDR3 length is 12 residues. CDR3: CSVIKGLTEAFF. CDR3 nucleotide sequence: TGCAGCGTCATAAAAGGGCTTACTGAAGCTTTCTTT.